The rows below give T cell receptor beta chains drawn from one sample of a study of siplizumab effects on memory and regulatory T cells. Assay: immunoSEQ multiplex PCR; the TCRdb copy retains only in-frame clones and omits some. The sample includes 87,000 or so clones, over 85% of them seen just once. Sequences were obtained from non-Treg CD4+ T cells sorted from blood. The receptors were gathered from a human donor in good health. The CDR3 runs from the conserved cysteine through the conserved F or W. The D gene is left open where the match is weak. Size is omitted from some rows. Given values are once, few, many or a class for expanded clones.

J: TRBJ2-7
V: TRBV10-2
D: TRBD2
size: NA
DNA: TGCGCCAGCAGGAGGGGGCTAGCGGGAGGATACTACGAGCAGTACTTC
CDR3: CASRRGLAGGYYEQYF

J: TRBJ2-2
V: TRBV27
D: TRBD1
size: NA
DNA: TGTGCCAGCAGGATTATCGGGACAGAGAACACCGGGGAGCTGTTTTTT
CDR3: CASRIIGTENTGELFF

J: TRBJ2-5
V: TRBV7-9
D: TRBD1
size: NA
DNA: TGTGCCAGCAGCTTAGGGGCAGGGGGCTTGTCGGAGACCCAGTACTTC
CDR3: CASSLGAGGLSETQYF

J: TRBJ1-1
V: TRBV29-1
D: TRBD1
size: NA
DNA: TGCAGCGCCTCGACAGGGGGGGGGACTGAAGCTTTCTTT
CDR3: CSASTGGGTEAFF

J: TRBJ2-7
V: TRBV10-3
D: TRBD1
size: NA
DNA: TGTGCCGCAAGGACAGGGGGCGAAGACGAGCAGTACTTC
CDR3: CAARTGGEDEQYF

J: TRBJ2-1
V: TRBV5-4
D: NA
size: once
DNA: TGTGCCAGCAGCCCCCTTACGGGGGCTAGCAATGAGCAGTTCTTC
CDR3: CASSPLTGASNEQFF

J: TRBJ2-5
V: TRBV4-3
D: NA
size: once
DNA: TGCGCCAGCAGCCAAGATAATGCAGTCCAAGAGACCCAGTACTTC
CDR3: CASSQDNAVQETQYF

J: TRBJ2-1
V: TRBV13
D: NA
size: NA
DNA: TGTGCCAGCAGCTTGGCCCCAGGGTGGGATGGGAATGAGCAGTTCTTC
CDR3: CASSLAPGWDGNEQFF

J: TRBJ2-1
V: TRBV7-6
D: TRBD1
size: NA
DNA: TGTGCCAGCAGCTTAGAGGACAGGGTATGGAATGAGCAGTTCTTC
CDR3: CASSLEDRVWNEQFF

J: TRBJ1-2
V: TRBV6-1
D: TRBD1
size: NA
DNA: TGTGCCAGCAGGGGACAGGGGGCGAACTATGGCTACACCTTC
CDR3: CASRGQGANYGYTF

J: TRBJ2-7
V: TRBV5-1
D: NA
size: NA
DNA: TGCGCCAGCAGCTTGGAGGGACAACGCGAGCAGTACTTC
CDR3: CASSLEGQREQYF

J: TRBJ2-5
V: TRBV30
D: NA
size: once
DNA: TGTGCCTGGAGCAACGACAGGATTCGGGAGACCCAGTACTTC
CDR3: CAWSNDRIRETQYF

J: TRBJ2-7
V: TRBV19
D: TRBD2
size: NA
DNA: TGTGCCAGTAGTATCGGCGGGAGACTCTACGAGCAGTACTTC
CDR3: CASSIGGRLYEQYF

J: TRBJ1-4
V: TRBV19
D: TRBD1
size: NA
DNA: TGTGCCAGTAACATACCGGGACAGCATAATGAAAAACTGTTTTTT
CDR3: CASNIPGQHNEKLFF

J: TRBJ1-1
V: TRBV27
D: NA
size: NA
DNA: TGTGCCAGCAGACAGGCCTTGAACACTGAAGCTTTCTTT
CDR3: CASRQALNTEAFF

J: TRBJ2-5
V: TRBV11-1
D: TRBD1
size: NA
DNA: TGTGCCAGCAGCTCGGACAGGGGGCTCGGGGAGACCCAGTACTTC
CDR3: CASSSDRGLGETQYF

J: TRBJ2-2
V: TRBV7-3
D: NA
size: NA
DNA: TGTGCCAGCAGCCCCGGAGGGGGGTCTTCCGGGGAGCTGTTTTTT
CDR3: CASSPGGGSSGELFF

J: TRBJ2-1
V: TRBV4-1
D: NA
size: NA
DNA: TGCGCCAGCAGCCACCCACAGAGGGGACTTTCTAATGAGCAGTTCTTC
CDR3: CASSHPQRGLSNEQFF

J: TRBJ2-2
V: TRBV27
D: NA
size: NA
DNA: TGTGCCAGCAGTTATGGGAACACCGGGGAGCTGTTTTTT
CDR3: CASSYGNTGELFF

J: TRBJ1-4
V: TRBV2
D: NA
size: NA
DNA: TGTGCCAGCAGTGACCCCAATGAAAAACTGTTTTTT
CDR3: CASSDPNEKLFF

J: TRBJ2-7
V: TRBV11-3
D: NA
size: NA
DNA: TGTGCCAGCAGCTATCTAGCTGGACTAAGGGTGTACTTC
CDR3: CASSYLAGLRVYF

J: TRBJ2-3
V: TRBV10-3
D: TRBD2
size: NA
DNA: TGTGCCATTACCCCGGGGGGAAACACAGATACGCAGTATTTT
CDR3: CAITPGGNTDTQYF

J: TRBJ2-3
V: TRBV18
D: NA
size: NA
DNA: TGTGCCAGCTCACCAGGTGGGGGAGGCACAGATACGCAGTATTTT
CDR3: CASSPGGGGTDTQYF

J: TRBJ1-1
V: TRBV19
D: NA
size: NA
DNA: TGTGCCAGTAATAATCGGCGGAACACTGAAGCTTTCTTT
CDR3: CASNNRRNTEAFF

J: TRBJ2-5
V: TRBV5-1
D: NA
size: NA
DNA: TGCGCCAGCAGCCTGAGGACGGCGAAAGAGACCCAGTACTTC
CDR3: CASSLRTAKETQYF

J: TRBJ1-5
V: TRBV5-4
D: NA
size: once
DNA: TGTGCCAGCAGCTTGGCGGGGGATCAGCCCCAGCATTTT
CDR3: CASSLAGDQPQHF

J: TRBJ1-1
V: TRBV30
D: NA
size: NA
DNA: TGTGCCTGGAGTGTCAGGGGCACTGAAGCTTTCTTT
CDR3: CAWSVRGTEAFF

J: TRBJ1-2
V: TRBV18
D: NA
size: NA
DNA: TGTGCCAGCTCACCAACGGGGGGAAGAATCCATGGCTACACCTTC
CDR3: CASSPTGGRIHGYTF

J: TRBJ1-1
V: TRBV19
D: TRBD1
size: NA
DNA: TGTGCCAGTAGTGCCGACAGGGCAAGTGAAGCTTTCTTT
CDR3: CASSADRASEAFF

J: TRBJ1-1
V: TRBV7-2
D: NA
size: NA
DNA: TGTGCCAGCAGCTTAGTAAGTATCACGGGCACTGAAGCTTTCTTT
CDR3: CASSLVSITGTEAFF

J: TRBJ1-3
V: TRBV30
D: NA
size: once
DNA: TGTGCCTGGAGTGTTGGCGTGGCTGGAAACACCATATATTTT
CDR3: CAWSVGVAGNTIYF

J: TRBJ2-7
V: TRBV19
D: NA
size: NA
DNA: TGTGCCAGTAGTATCGGCACCCTTGGCGAGCAGTACTTC
CDR3: CASSIGTLGEQYF

J: TRBJ2-7
V: TRBV11-2
D: TRBD1
size: NA
DNA: TGTGCCAGCAGCTCTTTATGGGGAAGACAGGGGACCTACGAGCAGTACTTC
CDR3: CASSSLWGRQGTYEQYF

J: TRBJ2-5
V: TRBV9
D: NA
size: once
DNA: TGTGCCAGCAGCGGACAGAACCAAGAAGAGACCCAGTACTTC
CDR3: CASSGQNQEETQYF

J: TRBJ2-2
V: TRBV7-8
D: NA
size: NA
DNA: TGTGCCAGCAGCCTAGGATATGGTACCGGGGAGCTGTTTTTT
CDR3: CASSLGYGTGELFF

J: TRBJ2-2
V: TRBV7-9
D: TRBD1
size: NA
DNA: TGTGCCAGCAGCTTAAAAGGGACAGGGTTTATTACCGGGGAGCTGTTTTTT
CDR3: CASSLKGTGFITGELFF

J: TRBJ2-7
V: TRBV7-2
D: NA
size: NA
DNA: TGTGCCAGCAGCTTAGGAGGCAGCCAGGGAACTCCCTACGAGCAGTACTTC
CDR3: CASSLGGSQGTPYEQYF

J: TRBJ1-6
V: TRBV6-6
D: TRBD1
size: NA
DNA: TGTGCCAGCAGCCACAACAGGGGCGGGTCACCCCTCCACTTT
CDR3: CASSHNRGGSPLHF

J: TRBJ2-7
V: TRBV29-1
D: TRBD1
size: NA
DNA: TGCGGGGACAGGGCGAGCTCCTACGAGCAGTACTTC
CDR3: CGDRASSYEQYF

J: TRBJ2-7
V: TRBV11-3
D: TRBD2
size: NA
DNA: TGTGCCAGCAGCTTAAGCGGGGGGTCGGACGAGCAGTACTTC
CDR3: CASSLSGGSDEQYF

J: TRBJ2-7
V: TRBV6-5
D: NA
size: NA
DNA: TGTGCCAGCAGAAAAGAGATAGAGCAGTACTTC
CDR3: CASRKEIEQYF

J: TRBJ1-2
V: TRBV9
D: NA
size: NA
DNA: TGTGCCAGCAGCGGCCTTGGGGCAGCCATCGGGGGCTACACCTTC
CDR3: CASSGLGAAIGGYTF

J: TRBJ1-2
V: TRBV6-6
D: TRBD1
size: NA
DNA: TGTGCCAGCAGTTACCAGGGACAGGGCCTCTATGGCTACACCTTC
CDR3: CASSYQGQGLYGYTF

J: TRBJ2-2
V: TRBV6-1
D: NA
size: once
DNA: TGTGCCAGCCCCCCACACGGGTTTGACACCGGGGAGCTGTTTTTT
CDR3: CASPPHGFDTGELFF

J: TRBJ1-2
V: TRBV6-5
D: NA
size: NA
DNA: TGTGCCATCGGGGCAGGGCAGGTGTATGGCTACACCTTC
CDR3: CAIGAGQVYGYTF

J: TRBJ2-1
V: TRBV7-9
D: NA
size: NA
DNA: TGTGCCAGCAGCCTGAGACAGAGCTCCTACAATGAGCAGTTCTTC
CDR3: CASSLRQSSYNEQFF

J: TRBJ1-4
V: TRBV5-1
D: NA
size: NA
DNA: TGCGCCAGCAGCTGGGGACCCACAACTAATGAAAAACTGTTTTTT
CDR3: CASSWGPTTNEKLFF

J: TRBJ1-1
V: TRBV19
D: TRBD1
size: NA
DNA: TGTGCCAGTAGTATAGTAGGACAGGGAGCCACTGAAGCTTTCTTT
CDR3: CASSIVGQGATEAFF

J: TRBJ1-1
V: TRBV5-1
D: NA
size: once
DNA: TGCGCCAGCAGCTTAGAACTTAGTCGGGTGAACACTGAAGCTTTCTTT
CDR3: CASSLELSRVNTEAFF

J: TRBJ2-1
V: TRBV7-2
D: TRBD1
size: NA
DNA: TGTGCCAGCAGCTATCGGACAGGGAGCTCCTACAATGAGCAGTTCTTC
CDR3: CASSYRTGSSYNEQFF

J: TRBJ2-1
V: TRBV18
D: TRBD2
size: NA
DNA: TGTGCCAGCTCACCGGGGACTAGCGGGGGGGCACAGTTCTTC
CDR3: CASSPGTSGGAQFF

J: TRBJ2-3
V: TRBV27
D: NA
size: NA
DNA: TGTGCCAGCTCCCCACGGGGGGCGGCGCTATCAGATACGCAGTATTTT
CDR3: CASSPRGAALSDTQYF

J: TRBJ1-2
V: TRBV6-5
D: TRBD1
size: NA
DNA: TGTGCCAGCAGTTACGAGAGACAGGGGTTTGGCTACACCTTC
CDR3: CASSYERQGFGYTF

J: TRBJ2-1
V: TRBV7-2
D: NA
size: NA
DNA: TGTGCCAGCAGCTTAGGTAGTATGGGTGAGCAGTTCTTC
CDR3: CASSLGSMGEQFF

J: TRBJ2-1
V: TRBV18
D: NA
size: NA
DNA: TGTGCCAGCTCCCAAAACAATGAGCAGTTCTTC
CDR3: CASSQNNEQFF

J: TRBJ1-1
V: TRBV10-3
D: TRBD1
size: NA
DNA: TGTGCCATCAGTGGGAGACAGGGGCGACGAACTGAAGCTTTCTTT
CDR3: CAISGRQGRRTEAFF

J: TRBJ1-4
V: TRBV6-5
D: NA
size: NA
DNA: TGTGCCAGCAGTTACTCGGGCAGGGTCGGTGAAAAACTGTTTTTT
CDR3: CASSYSGRVGEKLFF

J: TRBJ2-2
V: TRBV30
D: TRBD1
size: NA
DNA: TGTGCCTGGACTCGACAGGGGGCGACCGGGGAGCTGTTTTTT
CDR3: CAWTRQGATGELFF

J: TRBJ2-3
V: TRBV7-2
D: NA
size: few
DNA: TGTGCCAGCAGCTCGACTGTCACAGATACGCAGTATTTT
CDR3: CASSSTVTDTQYF

J: TRBJ2-1
V: TRBV27
D: NA
size: NA
DNA: TGTGCCAGCACCGACCCGTTTAGGTACAATGAGCAGTTCTTC
CDR3: CASTDPFRYNEQFF